The present entry profiles one T cell receptor (beta chain) with its context. Its antigen is unidentified. This entry is derived from a study of beta chain features in type 1 diabetes. Across the whole study: All samples yielded roughly 100 million examined sorted cells.

Germline lookup yields CDR1 SNHLY and CDR2 FYNNEI. The CDR3 spans 16 residues. Trimming left V 5 bases short and J 7 bases short, with 22 bases between. Overall study results and limits: Patients' naive, central memory and regulatory TCRB repertoires appeared more alike than those of healthy donors. Researchers report that Type 1 diabetes patients had moderately but significantly shorter TCRB CDR3s across all four CD4+ subsets. Sequencing used cDNA, and cells with high TCR expression could therefore be over-represented.

Expressed TCRB transcripts were sequenced after all isolated RNA was converted to cDNA. Generated by immunoSEQ multiplex PCR, the TCRdb table keeps only in-frame clones and is missing some. Altogether 250,000 to 300,000 clones are present, about 23% being singletons, with the ten largest covering about 0.011%. Sequencing used naive CD4+ T cells from blood. V is TRBV2 and J is TRBJ2-3, with D tentatively TRBD2 (7 bases). The source of this sequence is a woman aged 25 to 39 with type 1 diabetes. The CDR3 DNA is TGTGCCAGCAGTCCTAACGGGGGGCTAGGGGGAAATACGCAGTATTTT. This gives the protein CASSPNGGLGGNTQYF.